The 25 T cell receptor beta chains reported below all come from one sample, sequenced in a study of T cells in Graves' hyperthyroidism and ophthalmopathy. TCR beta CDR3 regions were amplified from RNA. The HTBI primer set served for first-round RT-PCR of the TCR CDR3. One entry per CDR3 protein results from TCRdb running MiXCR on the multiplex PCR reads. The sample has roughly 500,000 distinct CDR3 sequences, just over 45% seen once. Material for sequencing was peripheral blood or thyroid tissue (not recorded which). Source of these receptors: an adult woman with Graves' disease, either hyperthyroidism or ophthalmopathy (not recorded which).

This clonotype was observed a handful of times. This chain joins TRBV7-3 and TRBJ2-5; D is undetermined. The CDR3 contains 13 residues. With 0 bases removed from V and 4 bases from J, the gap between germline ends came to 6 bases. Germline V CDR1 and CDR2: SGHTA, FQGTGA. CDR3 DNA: TGTGCCAGCAGCTTAACGGACGGAGAGACCCAGTACTTC. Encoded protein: CASSLTDGETQYF.

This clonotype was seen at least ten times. The CDR3 here is CASRDTGDQPQHF. CDR3 sequence (DNA): TGTGCCAGCCGTGACACAGGAGATCAGCCCCAGCATTTT. The chain links TRBV28 to TRBJ1-5, with a tentative D call TRBD1 (5 bases). CDR1 MDHEN and CDR2 SYDVKM come from the germline V gene. V was trimmed by 8 bases and J by 5 bases, leaving 13 bases between them. The CDR3 runs to 13 residues.

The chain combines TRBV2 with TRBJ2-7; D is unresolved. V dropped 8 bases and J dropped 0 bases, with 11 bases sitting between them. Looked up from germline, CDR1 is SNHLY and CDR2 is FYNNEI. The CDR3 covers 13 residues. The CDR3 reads CASRMTASYEQYF. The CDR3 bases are TGTGCCAGCCGGATGACGGCCTCCTACGAGCAGTACTTC.

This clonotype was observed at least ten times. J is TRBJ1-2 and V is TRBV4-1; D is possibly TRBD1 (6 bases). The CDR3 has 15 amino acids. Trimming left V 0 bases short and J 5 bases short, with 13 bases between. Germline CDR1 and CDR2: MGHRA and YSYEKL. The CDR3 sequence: CASSQEVRGGYGYTF. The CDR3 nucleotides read TGCGCCAGCAGCCAAGAAGTCAGGGGAGGGTATGGCTACACCTTC.

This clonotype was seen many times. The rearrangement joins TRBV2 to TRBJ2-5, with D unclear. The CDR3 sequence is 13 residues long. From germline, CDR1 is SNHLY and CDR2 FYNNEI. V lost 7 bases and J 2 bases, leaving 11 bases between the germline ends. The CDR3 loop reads CASTQGRQETQYF. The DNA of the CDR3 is TGTGCCAGCACCCAAGGACGGCAAGAGACCCAGTACTTC. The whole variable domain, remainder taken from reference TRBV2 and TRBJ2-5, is EPEVTQTPSHQVTQMGQEVILRCVPISNHLYFYWYRQILGQKVEFLVSFYNNEISEKSEIFDDQFSVERPDGSNFTLKIRSTKLEDSAMYFCASTQGRQETQYFGPGTRLLVL.

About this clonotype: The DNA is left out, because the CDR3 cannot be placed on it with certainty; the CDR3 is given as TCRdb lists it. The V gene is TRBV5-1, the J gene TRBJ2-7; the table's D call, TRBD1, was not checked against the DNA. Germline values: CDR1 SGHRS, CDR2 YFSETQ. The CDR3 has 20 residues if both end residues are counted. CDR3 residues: CASSFYICSAAQGVRGEQYF.

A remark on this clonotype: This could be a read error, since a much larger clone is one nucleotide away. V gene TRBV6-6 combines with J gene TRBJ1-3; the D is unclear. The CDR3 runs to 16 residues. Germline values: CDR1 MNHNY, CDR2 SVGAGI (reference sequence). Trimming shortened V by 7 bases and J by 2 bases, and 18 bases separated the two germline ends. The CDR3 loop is CASTPHGGYPGNTIYF. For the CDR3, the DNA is TGTGCCAGCACCCCTCATGGAGGTTACCCTGGAAACACCATATATTTT.

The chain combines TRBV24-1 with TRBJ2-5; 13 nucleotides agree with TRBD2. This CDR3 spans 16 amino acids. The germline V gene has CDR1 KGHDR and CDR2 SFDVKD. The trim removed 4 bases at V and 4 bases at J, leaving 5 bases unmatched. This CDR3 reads CATSDRTSGGGETQYF. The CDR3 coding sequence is TGTGCCACCAGTGACCGGACTAGCGGGGGAGGAGAGACCCAGTACTTC.

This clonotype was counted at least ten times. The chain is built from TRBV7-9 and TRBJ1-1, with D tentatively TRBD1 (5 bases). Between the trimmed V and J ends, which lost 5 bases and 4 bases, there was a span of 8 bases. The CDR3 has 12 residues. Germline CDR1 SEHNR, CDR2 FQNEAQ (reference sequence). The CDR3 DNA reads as TGTGCCAGCAGCCCCGGGGGCACTGAAGCTTTCTTT. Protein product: CASSPGGTEAFF. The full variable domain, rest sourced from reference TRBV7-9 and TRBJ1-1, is DTGVSQNPRHKITKRGQNVTFRCDPISEHNRLYWYRQTLGQGPEFLTYFQNEAQLEKSRLLSDRFSAERPKGSFSTLEIQRTEQGDSAMYLCASSPGGTEAFFGQGTRLTVV.

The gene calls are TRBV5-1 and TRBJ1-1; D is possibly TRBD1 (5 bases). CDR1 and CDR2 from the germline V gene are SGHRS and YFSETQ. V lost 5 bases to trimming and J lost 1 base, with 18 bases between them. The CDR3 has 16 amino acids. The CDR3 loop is CASSSGTHLGNTEAFF. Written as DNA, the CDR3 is TGCGCCAGCAGTTCCGGGACCCACTTGGGGAACACTGAAGCTTTCTTT.

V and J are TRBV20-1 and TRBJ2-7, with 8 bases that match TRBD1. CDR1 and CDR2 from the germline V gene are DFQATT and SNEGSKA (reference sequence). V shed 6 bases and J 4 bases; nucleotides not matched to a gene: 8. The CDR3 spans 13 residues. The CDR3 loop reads CSAWTGKRYEQYF. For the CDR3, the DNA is TGCAGTGCATGGACAGGGAAGAGGTACGAGCAGTACTTC.

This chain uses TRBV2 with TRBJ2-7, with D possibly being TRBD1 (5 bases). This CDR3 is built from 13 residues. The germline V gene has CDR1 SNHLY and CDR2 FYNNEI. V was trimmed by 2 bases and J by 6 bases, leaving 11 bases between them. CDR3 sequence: CASSERGYGEQYF. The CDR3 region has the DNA TGTGCCAGCAGTGAAAGGGGTTACGGCGAGCAGTACTTC.

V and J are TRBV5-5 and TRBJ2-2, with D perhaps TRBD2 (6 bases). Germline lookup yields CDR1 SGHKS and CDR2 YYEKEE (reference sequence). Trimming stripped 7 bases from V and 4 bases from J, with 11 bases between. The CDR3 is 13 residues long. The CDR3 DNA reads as TGTGCCAGCGGTGGAGGGGTCACCGGGGAGCTGTTTTTT. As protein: CASGGGVTGELFF.

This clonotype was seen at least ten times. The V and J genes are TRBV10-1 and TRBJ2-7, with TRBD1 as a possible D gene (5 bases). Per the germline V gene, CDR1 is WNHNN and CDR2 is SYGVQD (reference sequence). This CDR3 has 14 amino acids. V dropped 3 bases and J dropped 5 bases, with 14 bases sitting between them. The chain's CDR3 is CASSDSGRTNEQYF. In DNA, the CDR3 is TGCGCCAGCAGTGATTCCGGCAGGACAAACGAGCAGTACTTC.

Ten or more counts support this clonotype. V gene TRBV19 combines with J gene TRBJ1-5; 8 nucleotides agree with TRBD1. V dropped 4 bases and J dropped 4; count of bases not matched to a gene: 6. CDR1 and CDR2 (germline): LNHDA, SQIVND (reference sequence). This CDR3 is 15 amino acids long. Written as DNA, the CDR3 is TGTGCCAGTAGTACGAAGACAGGGGCGAATCAGCCCCAGCATTTT. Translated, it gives CASSTKTGANQPQHF.

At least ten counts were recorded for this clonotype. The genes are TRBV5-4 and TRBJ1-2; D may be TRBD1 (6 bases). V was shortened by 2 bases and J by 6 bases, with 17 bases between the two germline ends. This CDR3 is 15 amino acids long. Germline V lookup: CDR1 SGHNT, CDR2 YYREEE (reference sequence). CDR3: CASSFMGGGVDGYTF. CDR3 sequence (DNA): TGTGCCAGCAGCTTTATGGGGGGCGGCGTAGATGGCTACACCTTC.

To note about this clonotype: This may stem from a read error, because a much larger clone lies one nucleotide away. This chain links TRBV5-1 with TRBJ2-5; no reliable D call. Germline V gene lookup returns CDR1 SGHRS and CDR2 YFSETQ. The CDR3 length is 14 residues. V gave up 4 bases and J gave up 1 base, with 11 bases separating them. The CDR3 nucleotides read TGCGCCAGCAGCCGCTCCGCTATCCAAGAGACCCAGTACTTC. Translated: CASSRSAIQETQYF.

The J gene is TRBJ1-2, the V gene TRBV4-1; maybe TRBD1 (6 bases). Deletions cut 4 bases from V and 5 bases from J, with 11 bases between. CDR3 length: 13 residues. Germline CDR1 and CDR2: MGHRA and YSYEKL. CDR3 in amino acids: CASSRLGGYGYTF. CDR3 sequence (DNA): TGCGCCAGCAGCCGGTTAGGGGGATATGGCTACACCTTC.

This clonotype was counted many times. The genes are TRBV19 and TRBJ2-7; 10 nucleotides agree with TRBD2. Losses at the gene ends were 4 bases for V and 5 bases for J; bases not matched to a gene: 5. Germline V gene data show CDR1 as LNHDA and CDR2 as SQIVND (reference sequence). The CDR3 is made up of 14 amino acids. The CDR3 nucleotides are TGTGCCAGTAGTACTAGCGGGAGTAGTCACGAGCAGTACTTC. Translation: CASSTSGSSHEQYF. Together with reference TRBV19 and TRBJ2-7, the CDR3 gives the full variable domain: DGGITQSPKYLFRKEGQNVTLSCEQNLNHDAMYWYRQDPGQGLRLIYYSQIVNDFQKGDIAEGYSVSREKKESFPLTVTSAQKNPTAFYLCASSTSGSSHEQYFGPGTRLTVT.

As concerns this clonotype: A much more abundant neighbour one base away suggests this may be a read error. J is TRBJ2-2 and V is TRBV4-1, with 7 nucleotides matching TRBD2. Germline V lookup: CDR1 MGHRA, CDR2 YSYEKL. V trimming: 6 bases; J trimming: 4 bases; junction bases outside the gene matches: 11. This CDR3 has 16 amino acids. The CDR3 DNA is TGCGCCAGCAGTCCAGCGCACACGGGAGGCACCGGGGAGCTGTTTTTT. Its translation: CASSPAHTGGTGELFF.

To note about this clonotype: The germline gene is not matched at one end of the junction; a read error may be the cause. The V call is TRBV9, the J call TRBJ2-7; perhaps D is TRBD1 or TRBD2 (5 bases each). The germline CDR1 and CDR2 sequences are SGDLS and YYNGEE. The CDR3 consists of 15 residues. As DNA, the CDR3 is TGCGCCAGCAGCCAAGAGGGCAGGGCGATTTACGAGCAGTACTTC. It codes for CASSQEGRAIYEQYF.

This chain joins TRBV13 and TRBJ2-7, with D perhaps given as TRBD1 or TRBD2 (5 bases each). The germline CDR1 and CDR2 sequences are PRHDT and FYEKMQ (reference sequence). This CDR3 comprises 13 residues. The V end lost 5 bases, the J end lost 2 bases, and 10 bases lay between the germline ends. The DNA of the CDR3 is TGTGCCAGCAGCCAACGGGACGCCTACGAGCAGTACTTC. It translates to CASSQRDAYEQYF.

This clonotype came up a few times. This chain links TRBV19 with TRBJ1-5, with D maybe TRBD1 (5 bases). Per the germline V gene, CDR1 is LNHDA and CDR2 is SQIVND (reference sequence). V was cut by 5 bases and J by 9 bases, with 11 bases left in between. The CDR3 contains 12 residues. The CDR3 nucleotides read TGTGCCAGTAGTGACGGGGGATTGCCCCAGCATTTT. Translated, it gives CASSDGGLPQHF.

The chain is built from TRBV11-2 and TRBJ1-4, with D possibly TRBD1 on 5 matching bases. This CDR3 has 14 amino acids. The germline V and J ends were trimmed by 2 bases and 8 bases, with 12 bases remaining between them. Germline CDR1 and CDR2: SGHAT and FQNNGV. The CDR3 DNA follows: TGTGCCAGCAGCTTACCGAGGGGAGACGAAAAACTGTTTTTT. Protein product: CASSLPRGDEKLFF. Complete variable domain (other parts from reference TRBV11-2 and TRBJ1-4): EAGVAQSPRYKIIEKRQSVAFWCNPISGHATLYWYQQILGQGPKLLIQFQNNGVVDDSQLPKDRFSAERLKGVDSTLKIQPAKLEDSAVYLCASSLPRGDEKLFFGSGTQLSVL.

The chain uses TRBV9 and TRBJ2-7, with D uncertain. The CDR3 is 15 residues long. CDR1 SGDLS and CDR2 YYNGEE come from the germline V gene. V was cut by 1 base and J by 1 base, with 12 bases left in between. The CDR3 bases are TGTGCCAGCAGCGTATCTGGGATCGGGTCCTACGAGCAGTACTTC. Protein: CASSVSGIGSYEQYF.